This T cell receptor (beta chain) emerged from a study of blood T cell repertoires in COVID-19. The ends were cut back, 5 bases at V and 4 bases at J, with 14 bases in the middle. The CDR3 covers 14 residues. CDR1 is MNHEY, CDR2 SMNVEV, per germline (reference sequence). The table came from immunoSEQ multiplex PCR; TCRdb's copy has only in-frame clones and leaves some out. The sample yields 230,000 or so clones, about 79% seen once. The chain has TRBV27 and TRBJ1-1; D perhaps matches TRBD1 (5 bases). Sequencing input: peripheral blood. This TCR derives from a man aged 35 to 55 who had recovered from COVID-19. CDR3 protein: CASSPPGDGTEAFF. For the CDR3, the DNA is TGTGCCAGCAGTCCCCCGGGGGACGGCACTGAAGCTTTCTTT.